Listed below are T cell receptor beta chains from one sample, sequenced in a study of patients and donors after allogeneic stem cell transplantation. Each CDR3 protein gets one entry after TCRdb re-called the RT-PCR reads with MiXCR. Of approximately 220,000 distinct CDR3 sequences detected, around 40% appear once; the ten largest clones hold approximately 10%. Sequenced input: blood, either unsorted or a sorted T cell fraction (not recorded which). These receptors were obtained from a human donor who was either an allogeneic HSCT recipient or a stem cell or donor lymphocyte infusion donor (not recorded which). It is not recorded whose cells these are; they may come from a transplant donor. Each CDR3 is given with its conserved first and last residue. D genes are given only for firm matches.

TRBJ2-7	NA	TRBV10-3	CAISEGSYEQYF
TRBJ2-3	TRBD1	TRBV12-3/TRBV12-4	CASRRRQGTDTQYF
TRBJ1-1	TRBD1	TRBV20-1	CSARDPDRENTEAFF
TRBJ1-2	TRBD1	TRBV10-2	CASSDPAGGIYGYTF
TRBJ1-2	NA	TRBV18	CASSPNVGTNYGYTF
TRBJ2-3	NA	TRBV5-1	CASSSSTDTQYF
TRBJ1-1	NA	TRBV9	CASSQMGGTEAFF
TRBJ1-2	NA	TRBV4-1	CASSHSDEVTVYTF
TRBJ2-1	NA	TRBV5-1	CASSRRQVYNEQFF
TRBJ1-2	TRBD1	TRBV7-9	CASSTRETGKNYGYTF
TRBJ2-7	NA	TRBV29-1	CSVGTGSYEQYF
TRBJ1-5	NA	TRBV20-1	CSARGGQPQHF
TRBJ2-7	NA	TRBV19	CASSPRRGEQYF
TRBJ1-3	TRBD1	TRBV12-3/TRBV12-4	CASRATGGQLGNTIYF
TRBJ1-5	NA	TRBV6-2/TRBV6-3	CASSLSVGTNQPQHF
TRBJ2-4	TRBD1	TRBV2	CASRTGEKRQYF
TRBJ1-4	NA	TRBV12-3/TRBV12-4	CASSLGDRFGKEKLFF
TRBJ2-1	NA	TRBV7-2	CASSPLNNEQFF
TRBJ2-1	TRBD2	TRBV12-3/TRBV12-4	CASSLGLAGGDEQFF
TRBJ1-1	NA	TRBV30	CAWNSRNTEAFF
TRBJ2-3	NA	TRBV10-3	CAISQTGRVTDTQYF
TRBJ1-3	NA	TRBV4-3	CASSQVAGNTIYF
TRBJ2-7	NA	TRBV12-3/TRBV12-4	CASSLSDSHYEQYF
TRBJ1-2	NA	TRBV12-3/TRBV12-4	CASSLGIGYYGYTF
TRBJ1-5	TRBD1	TRBV28	CASTDRGFSNQPQHF
TRBJ2-7	NA	TRBV4-2	CASSQDVTDSYEQYF
TRBJ1-2	NA	TRBV29-1	CSVEDRDRLYGYTF
TRBJ1-1	NA	TRBV6-6	CASSYRVNAEAFF
TRBJ2-1	TRBD1	TRBV30	CAWRYGTAYNEQFF
TRBJ1-6	TRBD1	TRBV12-3/TRBV12-4	CASRPSGQGISPLHF
TRBJ2-7	NA	TRBV28	CASSSPDSRSYEQYF
TRBJ1-2	TRBD1	TRBV6-5	CASRSGTGYYYGYTF
TRBJ1-5	NA	TRBV19	CASSATGGLGQPQHF
TRBJ1-1	NA	TRBV7-6	CASSRTGQLNTEAFF
TRBJ2-7	NA	TRBV20-1	CSASGHEQYF
TRBJ2-2	NA	TRBV20-1	CSARDNRKGTGELFF
TRBJ1-1	NA	TRBV10-3	CAISEPTLNTEAFF
TRBJ1-1	NA	TRBV27	CASSRIGVNRRNTEAFF
TRBJ1-2	NA	TRBV6-5	CASSSYGVIDGYTF
TRBJ1-2	NA	TRBV9	CASSVEQGYYGYTF
TRBJ1-2	NA	TRBV7-9	CASSFQGFTGYTF
TRBJ1-6	TRBD1	TRBV15	CATSSPDRASPLHF
TRBJ1-5	NA	TRBV4-1	CASSQRISNQPQHF
TRBJ2-7	NA	TRBV28	CASSFRAGFSYEQYF
TRBJ1-1	NA	TRBV12-3/TRBV12-4	CASSPGHGASTGTEAFF
TRBJ1-1	NA	TRBV10-3	CAISAQGSNTEAFF